The text below deals with one TCR beta chain. CDR3 length: 14 amino acids. Per the germline V gene, CDR1 is DFQATT and CDR2 is SNEGSKA (reference sequence). Then a second PCR, running roughly 7 to 11 cycles, was carried out with a sample-barcoded 5' primer and a J-beta primer mix. Unique molecular identifiers of 12 random nucleotides labeled each cDNA. There were at least 3 million CDR3-containing paired-end reads obtained from each sample. TCRdb redid the calling of the 5' RACE reads with MiXCR, one entry per CDR3 protein. This sample has roughly 700,000 distinct CDR3 sequences; approximately 49% occur once, and the top ten carry approximately 32%. These data come from a study of blood T cells in healthy people across ages.

The clonotype originates from a woman between 55 and 75 years old in good health. Sequencing used blood. V and J are TRBV20-1 and TRBJ2-1; 8 bases align to TRBD2. The J call may be in error: the DNA end matches TRBJ2-7 better. The CDR3, as DNA: TGCAGTGCTAGAGAACGCGGGAGGTCGGAAGAGCAGTACTTC. This gives the protein CSARERGRSEEQYF.